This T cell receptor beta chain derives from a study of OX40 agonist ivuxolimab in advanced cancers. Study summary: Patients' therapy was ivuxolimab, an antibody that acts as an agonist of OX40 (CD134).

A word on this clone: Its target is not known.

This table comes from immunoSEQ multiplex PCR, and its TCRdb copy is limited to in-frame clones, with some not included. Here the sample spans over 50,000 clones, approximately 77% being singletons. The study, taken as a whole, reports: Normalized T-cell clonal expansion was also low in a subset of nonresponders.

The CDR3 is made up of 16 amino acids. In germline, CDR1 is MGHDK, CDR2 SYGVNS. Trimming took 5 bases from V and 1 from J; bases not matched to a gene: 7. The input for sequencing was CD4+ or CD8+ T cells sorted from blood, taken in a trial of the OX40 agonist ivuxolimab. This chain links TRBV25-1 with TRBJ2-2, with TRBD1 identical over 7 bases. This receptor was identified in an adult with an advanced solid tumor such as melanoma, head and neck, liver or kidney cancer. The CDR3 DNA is TGTGCCAGCAGTCTTGACAGGGTTAGGAACACCGGGGAGCTGTTTTTT. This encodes CASSLDRVRNTGELFF.